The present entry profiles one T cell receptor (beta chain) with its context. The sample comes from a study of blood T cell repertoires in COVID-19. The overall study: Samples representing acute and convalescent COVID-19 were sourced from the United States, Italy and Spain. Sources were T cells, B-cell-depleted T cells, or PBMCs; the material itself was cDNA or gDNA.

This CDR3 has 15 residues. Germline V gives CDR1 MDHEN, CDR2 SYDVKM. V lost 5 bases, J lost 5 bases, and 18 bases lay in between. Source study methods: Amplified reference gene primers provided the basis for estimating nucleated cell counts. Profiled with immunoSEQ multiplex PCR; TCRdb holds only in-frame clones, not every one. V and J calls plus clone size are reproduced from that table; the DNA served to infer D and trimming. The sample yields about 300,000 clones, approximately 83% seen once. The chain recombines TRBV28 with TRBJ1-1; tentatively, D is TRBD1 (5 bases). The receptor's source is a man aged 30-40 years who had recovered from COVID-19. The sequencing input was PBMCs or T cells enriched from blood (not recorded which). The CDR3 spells CASSPEDPGGTEAFF. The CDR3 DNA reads TGTGCCAGCAGTCCCGAAGATCCCGGGGGGACTGAAGCTTTCTTT.